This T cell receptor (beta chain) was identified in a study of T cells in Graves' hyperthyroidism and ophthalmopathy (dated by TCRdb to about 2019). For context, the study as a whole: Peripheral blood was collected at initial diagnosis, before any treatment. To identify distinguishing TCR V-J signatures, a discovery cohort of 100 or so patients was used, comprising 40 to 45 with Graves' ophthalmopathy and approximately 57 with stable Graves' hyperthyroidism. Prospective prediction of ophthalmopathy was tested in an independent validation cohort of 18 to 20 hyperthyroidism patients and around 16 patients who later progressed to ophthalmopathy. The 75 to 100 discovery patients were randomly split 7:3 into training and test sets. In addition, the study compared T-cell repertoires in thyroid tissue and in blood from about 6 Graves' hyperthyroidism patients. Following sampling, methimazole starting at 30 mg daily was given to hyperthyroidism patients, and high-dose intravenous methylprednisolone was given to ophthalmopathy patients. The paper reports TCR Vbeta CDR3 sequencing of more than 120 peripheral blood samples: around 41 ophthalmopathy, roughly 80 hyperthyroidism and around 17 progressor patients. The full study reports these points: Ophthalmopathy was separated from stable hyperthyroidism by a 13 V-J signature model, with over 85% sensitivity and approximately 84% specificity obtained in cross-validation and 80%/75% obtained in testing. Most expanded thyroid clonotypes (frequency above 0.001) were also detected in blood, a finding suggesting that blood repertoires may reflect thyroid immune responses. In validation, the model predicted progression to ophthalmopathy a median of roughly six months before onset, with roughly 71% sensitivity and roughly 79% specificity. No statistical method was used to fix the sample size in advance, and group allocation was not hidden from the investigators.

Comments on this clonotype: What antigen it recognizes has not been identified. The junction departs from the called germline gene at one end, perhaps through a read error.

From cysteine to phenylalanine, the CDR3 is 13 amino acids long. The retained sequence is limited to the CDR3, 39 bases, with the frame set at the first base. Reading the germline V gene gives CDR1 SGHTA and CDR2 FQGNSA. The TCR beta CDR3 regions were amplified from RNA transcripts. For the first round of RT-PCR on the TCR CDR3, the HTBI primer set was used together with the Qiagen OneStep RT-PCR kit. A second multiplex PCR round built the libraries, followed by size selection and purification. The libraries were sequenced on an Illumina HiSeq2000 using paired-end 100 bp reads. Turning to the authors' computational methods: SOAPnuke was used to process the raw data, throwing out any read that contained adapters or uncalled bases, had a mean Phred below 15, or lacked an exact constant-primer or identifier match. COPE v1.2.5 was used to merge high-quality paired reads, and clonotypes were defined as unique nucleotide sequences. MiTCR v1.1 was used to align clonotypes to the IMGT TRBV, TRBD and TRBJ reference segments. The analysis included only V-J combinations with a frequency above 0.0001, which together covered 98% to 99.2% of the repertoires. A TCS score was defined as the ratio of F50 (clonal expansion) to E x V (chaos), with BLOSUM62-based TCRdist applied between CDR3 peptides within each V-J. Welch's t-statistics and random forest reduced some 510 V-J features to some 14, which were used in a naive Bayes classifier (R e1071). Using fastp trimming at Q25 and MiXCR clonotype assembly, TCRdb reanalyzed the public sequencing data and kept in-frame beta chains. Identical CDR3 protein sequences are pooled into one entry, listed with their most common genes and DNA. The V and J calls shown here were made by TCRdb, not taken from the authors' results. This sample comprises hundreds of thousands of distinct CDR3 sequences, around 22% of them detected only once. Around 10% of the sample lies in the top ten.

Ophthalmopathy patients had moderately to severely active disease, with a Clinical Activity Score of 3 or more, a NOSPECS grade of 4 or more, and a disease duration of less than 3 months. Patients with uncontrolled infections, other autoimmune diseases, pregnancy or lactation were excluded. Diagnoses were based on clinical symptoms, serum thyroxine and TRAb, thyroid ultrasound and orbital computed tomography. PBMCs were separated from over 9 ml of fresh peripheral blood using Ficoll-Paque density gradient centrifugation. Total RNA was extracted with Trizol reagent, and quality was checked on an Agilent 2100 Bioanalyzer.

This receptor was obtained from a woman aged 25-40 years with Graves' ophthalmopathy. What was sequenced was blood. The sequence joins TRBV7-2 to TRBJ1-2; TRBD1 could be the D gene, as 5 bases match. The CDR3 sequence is CVSSSSGGMGYTF. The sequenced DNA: TGTGTCAGCAGCTCAAGCGGGGGTATGGGCTACACCTTC.